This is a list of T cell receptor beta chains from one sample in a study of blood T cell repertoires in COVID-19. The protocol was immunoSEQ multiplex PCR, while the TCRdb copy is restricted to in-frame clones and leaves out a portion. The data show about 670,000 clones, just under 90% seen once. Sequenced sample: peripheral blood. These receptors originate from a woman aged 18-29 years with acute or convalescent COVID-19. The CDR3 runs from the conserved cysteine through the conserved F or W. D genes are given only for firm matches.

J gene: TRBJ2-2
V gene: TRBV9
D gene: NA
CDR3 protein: CASSVATGDTGELFF

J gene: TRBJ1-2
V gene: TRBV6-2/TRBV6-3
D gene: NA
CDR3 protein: CASSYRQAWRGGYTF

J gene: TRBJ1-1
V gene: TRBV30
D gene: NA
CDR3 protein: CAWSPGHTNTEAFF

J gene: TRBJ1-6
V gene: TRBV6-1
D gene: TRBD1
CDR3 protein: CASSYSKGQGSPLHF

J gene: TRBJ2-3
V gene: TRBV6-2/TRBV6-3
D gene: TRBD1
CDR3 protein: CASSYLGTGVGTDTQYF

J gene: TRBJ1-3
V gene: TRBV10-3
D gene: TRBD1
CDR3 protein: CAISRQGRAGNTIYF

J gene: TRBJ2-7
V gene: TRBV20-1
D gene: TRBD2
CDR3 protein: CSASKGLAGGEGEQYF

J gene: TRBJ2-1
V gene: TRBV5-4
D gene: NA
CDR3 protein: CASSPDSHLYNEQFF

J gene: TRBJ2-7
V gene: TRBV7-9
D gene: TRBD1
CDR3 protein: CASSVGQGVYEQYF

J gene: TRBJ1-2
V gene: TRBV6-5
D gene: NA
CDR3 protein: CASSPPGQPYTF

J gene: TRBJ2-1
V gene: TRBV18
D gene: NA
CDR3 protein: CASSPPIGQSHMGQFF

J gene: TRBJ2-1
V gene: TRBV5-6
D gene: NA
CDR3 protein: CASSPPRVGEQFF

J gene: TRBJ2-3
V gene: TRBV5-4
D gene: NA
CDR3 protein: CASSVELQGDTQYF

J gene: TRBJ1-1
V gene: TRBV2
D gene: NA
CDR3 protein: CASSDPEAFF

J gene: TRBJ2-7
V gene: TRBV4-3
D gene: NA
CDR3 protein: CASSQGRISEQYF

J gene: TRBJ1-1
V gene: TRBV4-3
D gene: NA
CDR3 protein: CASSLKEYTEAFF

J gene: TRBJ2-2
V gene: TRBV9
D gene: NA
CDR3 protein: CASSEPGTPNTGELFF

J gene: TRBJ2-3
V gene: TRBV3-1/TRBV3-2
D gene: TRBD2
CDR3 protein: CASSQDGLAGASTDTQYF

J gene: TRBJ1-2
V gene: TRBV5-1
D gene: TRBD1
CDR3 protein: CASSRRDSLYGYTF

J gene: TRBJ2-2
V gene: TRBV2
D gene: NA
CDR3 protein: CASSEQAGELFF

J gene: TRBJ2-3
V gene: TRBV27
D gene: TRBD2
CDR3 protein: CASSFAGGPTDTQYF

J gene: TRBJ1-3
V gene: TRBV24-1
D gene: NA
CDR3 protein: CATSRAGTIYF

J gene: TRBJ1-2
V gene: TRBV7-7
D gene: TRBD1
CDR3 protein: CASTEPQGVEDGYTF

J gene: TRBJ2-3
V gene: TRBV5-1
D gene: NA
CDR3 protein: CASSLGHLTDTQYF

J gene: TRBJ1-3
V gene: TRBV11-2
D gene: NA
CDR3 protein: CASSLEGPGEYSGNTIYF

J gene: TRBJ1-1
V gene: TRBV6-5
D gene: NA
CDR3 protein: CASSQGSPDEAFF

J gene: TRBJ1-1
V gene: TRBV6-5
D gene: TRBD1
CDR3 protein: CASAGTENTEAFF

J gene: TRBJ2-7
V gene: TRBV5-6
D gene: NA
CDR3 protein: CASSQGSYEQYF

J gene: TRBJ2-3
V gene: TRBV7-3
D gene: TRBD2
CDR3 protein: CASSLTETSGVGDTQYF

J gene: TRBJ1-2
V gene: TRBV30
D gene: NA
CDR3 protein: CAWSGLVNYGYTF

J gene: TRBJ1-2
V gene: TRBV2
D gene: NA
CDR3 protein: CASSVGGAYGYTF

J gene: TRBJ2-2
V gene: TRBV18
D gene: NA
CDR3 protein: CASSPSSGTGELFF

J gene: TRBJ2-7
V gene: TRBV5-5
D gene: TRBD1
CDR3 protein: CASSAPGQGAYEQYF

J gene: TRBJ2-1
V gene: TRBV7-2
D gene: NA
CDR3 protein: CASSLASLSSYNEQFF

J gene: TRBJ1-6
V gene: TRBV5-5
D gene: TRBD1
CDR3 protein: CASSFRRQGDLWGPLHF

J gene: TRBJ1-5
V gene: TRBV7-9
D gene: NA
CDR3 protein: CASSSRQANQPQHF

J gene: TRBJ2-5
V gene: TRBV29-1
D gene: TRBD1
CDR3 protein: CSVSPGTGVETQYF

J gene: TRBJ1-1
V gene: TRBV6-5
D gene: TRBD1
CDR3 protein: CASSLRTGPNTEAFF

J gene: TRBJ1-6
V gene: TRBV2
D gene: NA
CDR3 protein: CASKDRQNSPLHF

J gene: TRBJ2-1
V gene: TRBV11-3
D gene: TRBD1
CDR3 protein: CASSQSDRERQFF

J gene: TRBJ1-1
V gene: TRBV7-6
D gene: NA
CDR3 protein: CASSLGGGTEAFF

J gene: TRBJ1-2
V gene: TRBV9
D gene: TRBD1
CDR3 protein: CASSVEWGTGYGYTF